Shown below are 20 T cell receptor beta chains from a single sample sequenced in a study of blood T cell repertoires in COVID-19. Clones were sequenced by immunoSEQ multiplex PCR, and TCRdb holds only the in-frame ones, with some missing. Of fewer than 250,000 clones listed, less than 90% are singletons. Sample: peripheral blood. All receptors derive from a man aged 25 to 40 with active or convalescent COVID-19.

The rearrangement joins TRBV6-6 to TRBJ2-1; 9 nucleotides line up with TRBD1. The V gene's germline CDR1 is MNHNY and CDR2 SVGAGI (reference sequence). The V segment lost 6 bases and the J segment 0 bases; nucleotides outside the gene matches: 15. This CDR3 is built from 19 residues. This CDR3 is CASSYGQGILAASYNEQFF. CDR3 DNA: TGTGCCAGCAGCTATGGACAGGGGATTCTAGCGGCCTCCTACAATGAGCAGTTCTTC.

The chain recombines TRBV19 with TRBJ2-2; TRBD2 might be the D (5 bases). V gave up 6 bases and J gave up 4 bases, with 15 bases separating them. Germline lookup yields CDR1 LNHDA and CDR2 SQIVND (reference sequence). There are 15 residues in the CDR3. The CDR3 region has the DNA TGTGCCAGTAGATATGGGGTGGGAGCCACCGGGGAGCTGTTTTTT. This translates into CASRYGVGATGELFF. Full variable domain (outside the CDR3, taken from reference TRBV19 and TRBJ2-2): DGGITQSPKYLFRKEGQNVTLSCEQNLNHDAMYWYRQDPGQGLRLIYYSQIVNDFQKGDIAEGYSVSREKKESFPLTVTSAQKNPTAFYLCASRYGVGATGELFFGEGSRLTVL.

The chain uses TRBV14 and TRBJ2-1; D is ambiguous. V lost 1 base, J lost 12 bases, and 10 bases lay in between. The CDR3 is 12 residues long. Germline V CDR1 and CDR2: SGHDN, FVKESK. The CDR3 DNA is TGTGCCAGCAGCCAAGGAGGTCCCCTGCAGTTCTTC. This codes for CASSQGGPLQFF.

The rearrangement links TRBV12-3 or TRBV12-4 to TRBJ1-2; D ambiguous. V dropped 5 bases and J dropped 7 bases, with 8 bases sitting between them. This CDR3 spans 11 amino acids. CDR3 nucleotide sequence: TGTGCCAGCAGTGCGGGAGGTGGCTACACCTTC. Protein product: CASSAGGGYTF.

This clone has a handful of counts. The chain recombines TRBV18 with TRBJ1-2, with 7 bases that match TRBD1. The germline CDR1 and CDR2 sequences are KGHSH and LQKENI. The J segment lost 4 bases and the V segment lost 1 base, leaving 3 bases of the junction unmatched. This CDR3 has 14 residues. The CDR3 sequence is CASSPRDRVYGYTF. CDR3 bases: TGTGCCAGCTCACCACGGGACAGAGTCTATGGCTACACCTTC. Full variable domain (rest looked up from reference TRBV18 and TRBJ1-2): NAGVMQNPRHLVRRRGQEARLRCSPMKGHSHVYWYRQLPEEGLKFMVYLQKENIIDESGMPKERFSAEFPKEGPSILRIQQVVRGDSAAYFCASSPRDRVYGYTFGSGTRLTVV.

DNA for the CDR3: TGTGCCAGCACCACCGGGGACAGGGGGTATTTGAGCTACACCTTC. Translation gives CASTTGDRGYLSYTF. The V and J genes are TRBV5-4 and TRBJ1-2; 11 bases align to TRBD1. The CDR3 runs to 15 residues. CDR1 and CDR2 from the germline V gene are SGHNT and YYREEE (reference sequence). Losses at the gene ends were 6 bases for V and 9 bases for J; bases not matched to a gene: 13.

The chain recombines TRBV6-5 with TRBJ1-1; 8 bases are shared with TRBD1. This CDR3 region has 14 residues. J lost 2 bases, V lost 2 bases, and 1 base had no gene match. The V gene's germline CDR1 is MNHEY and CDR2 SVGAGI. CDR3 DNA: TGTGCCAGCAGTTACGGGACAGGAAACACTGAAGCTTTCTTT. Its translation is CASSYGTGNTEAFF.

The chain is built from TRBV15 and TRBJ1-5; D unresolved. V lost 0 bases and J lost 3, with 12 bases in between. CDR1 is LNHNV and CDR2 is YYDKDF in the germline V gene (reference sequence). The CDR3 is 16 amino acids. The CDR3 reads CATSRDRQAINQPQHF. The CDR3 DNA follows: TGTGCCACCAGCAGAGATAGGCAGGCGATCAATCAGCCCCAGCATTTT.

CDR3: CASSEGQISNQPQHF. For the CDR3, the DNA is TGTGCCAGCAGCGAGGGACAGATTAGCAATCAGCCCCAGCATTTT. The J gene is TRBJ1-5, the V gene TRBV11-2; the match to TRBD1 covers 7 bases. The V gene's germline CDR1 is SGHAT and CDR2 FQNNGV. The CDR3 has 15 amino acids. V was clipped by 5 bases and J by 0 bases; unmatched bases: 4.

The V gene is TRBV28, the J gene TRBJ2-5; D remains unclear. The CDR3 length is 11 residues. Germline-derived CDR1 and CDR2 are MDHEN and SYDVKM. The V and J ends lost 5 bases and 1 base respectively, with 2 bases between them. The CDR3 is CASSRQETQYF. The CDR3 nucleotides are TGTGCCAGCAGTCGCCAAGAGACCCAGTACTTC.

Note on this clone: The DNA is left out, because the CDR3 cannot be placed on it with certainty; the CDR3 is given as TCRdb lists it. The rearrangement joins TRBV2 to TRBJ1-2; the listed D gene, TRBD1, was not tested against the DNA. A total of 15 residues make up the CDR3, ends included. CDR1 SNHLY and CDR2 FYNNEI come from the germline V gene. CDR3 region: CASSILGQGLGGYTF.

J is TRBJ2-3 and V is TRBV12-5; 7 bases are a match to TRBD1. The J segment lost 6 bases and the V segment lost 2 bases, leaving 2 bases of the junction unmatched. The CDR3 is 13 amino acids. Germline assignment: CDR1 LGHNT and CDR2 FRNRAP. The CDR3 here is CASGLSRGDTQYF. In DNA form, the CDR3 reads TGTGCTAGTGGTTTGTCCAGGGGGGATACGCAGTATTTT. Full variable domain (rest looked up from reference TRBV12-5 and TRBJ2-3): DARVTQTPRHKVTEMGQEVTMRCQPILGHNTVFWYRQTMMQGLELLAYFRNRAPLDDSGMPKDRFSAEMPDATLATLKIQPSEPRDSAVYFCASGLSRGDTQYFGPGTRLTVL.

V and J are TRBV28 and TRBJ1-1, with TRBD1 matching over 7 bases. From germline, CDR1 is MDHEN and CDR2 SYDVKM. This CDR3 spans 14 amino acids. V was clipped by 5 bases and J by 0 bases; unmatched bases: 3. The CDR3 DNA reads TGTGCCAGCAGTCCGACAGGGATGAACACTGAAGCTTTCTTT. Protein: CASSPTGMNTEAFF.

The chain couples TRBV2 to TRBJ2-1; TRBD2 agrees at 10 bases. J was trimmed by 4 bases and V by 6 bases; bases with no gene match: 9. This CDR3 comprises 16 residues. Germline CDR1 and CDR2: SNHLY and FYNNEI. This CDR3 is CASRELGTSAYNEQFF. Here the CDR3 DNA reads TGTGCCAGCAGGGAACTGGGGACTAGCGCTTACAATGAGCAGTTCTTC.

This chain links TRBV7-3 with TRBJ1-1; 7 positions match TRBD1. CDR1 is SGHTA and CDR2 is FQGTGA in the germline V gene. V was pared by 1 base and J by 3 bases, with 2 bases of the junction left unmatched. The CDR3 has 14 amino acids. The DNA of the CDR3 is TGTGCCAGCAGCTTAAATCAGGGGGACACTGAAGCTTTCTTT. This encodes CASSLNQGDTEAFF.

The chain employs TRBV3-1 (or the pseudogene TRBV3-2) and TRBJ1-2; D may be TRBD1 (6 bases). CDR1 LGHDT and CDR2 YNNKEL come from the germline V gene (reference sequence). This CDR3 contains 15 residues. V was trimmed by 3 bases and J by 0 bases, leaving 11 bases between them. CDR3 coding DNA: TGTGCCAGCAGCCAGCAGGGGCGCACTAACTATGGCTACACCTTC. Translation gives CASSQQGRTNYGYTF.

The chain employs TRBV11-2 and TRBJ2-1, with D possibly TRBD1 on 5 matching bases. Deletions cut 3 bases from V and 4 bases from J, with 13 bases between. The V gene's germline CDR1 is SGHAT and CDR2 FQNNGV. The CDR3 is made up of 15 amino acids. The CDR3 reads CASSFDRGTYNEQFF. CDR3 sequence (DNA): TGTGCCAGCAGCTTTGATAGGGGCACATACAATGAGCAGTTCTTC.

The DNA for the CDR3 is TGTGCCAGCAGCGTATGGGGCTTCTCAGGGCCCTACAATGAGCAGTTCTTC. This sequence encodes CASSVWGFSGPYNEQFF. The chain couples TRBV9 to TRBJ2-1, with D perhaps matching TRBD1 (5 bases). The CDR3 runs 17 residues. The V gene's germline CDR1 is SGDLS and CDR2 YYNGEE. Trimming took 1 base from V and 2 from J, leaving 16 bases between them.

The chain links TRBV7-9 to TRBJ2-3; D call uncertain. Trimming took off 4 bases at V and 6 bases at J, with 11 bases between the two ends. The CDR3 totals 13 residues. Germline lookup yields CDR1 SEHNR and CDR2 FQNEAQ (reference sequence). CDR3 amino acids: CASSWPPHDTQYF. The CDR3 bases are TGTGCCAGCAGCTGGCCTCCGCATGATACGCAGTATTTT.

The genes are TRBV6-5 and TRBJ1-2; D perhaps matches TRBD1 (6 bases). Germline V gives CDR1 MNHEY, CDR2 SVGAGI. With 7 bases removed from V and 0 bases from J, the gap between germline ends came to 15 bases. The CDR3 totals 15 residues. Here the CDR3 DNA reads TGTGCCAGCATCGAACGGGGGGGCCCTAACTATGGCTACACCTTC. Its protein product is CASIERGGPNYGYTF.